Each of the 2 T cell receptor beta chains below was sequenced from the same sample in a study of cytomegalovirus exposure and HLA in healthy donors. The primer mix had 60 Vbeta and 13 Jbeta primers. Using immunoSEQ multiplex PCR, the repertoire was profiled, and TCRdb retains in-frame clones only, with some absent. The sample has 200,000 or so clones, 70% seen once. The sequenced material came from PBMCs. All receptors come from a man aged 40-49 years in good health and CMV-seropositive.

The rearrangement joins TRBV6-1 to TRBJ2-7; a possible D gene is TRBD1 (6 bases). This CDR3 has 16 amino acids. Germline assignment: CDR1 MNHNS and CDR2 SASEGT. V gave up 2 bases and J gave up 4 bases, with 18 bases separating them. The CDR3 loop reads CASSEYRQTGGYEQYF. The CDR3 coding sequence is TGTGCCAGCAGTGAATACCGCCAGACAGGCGGTTACGAGCAGTACTTC.

The J gene is TRBJ2-1, the V gene TRBV7-6, with TRBD2 identical over 9 bases. The CDR3 consists of 18 residues. Germline-derived CDR1 and CDR2 are SGHVS and FNYEAQ. Trimming removed 5 bases from V and 0 bases from J; junction bases left unmatched: 11. CDR3 bases: TGTGCCAGCAGCCCACTCGAAGCGGGGGGCTTCTCCTACAATGAGCAGTTCTTC. It codes for CASSPLEAGGFSYNEQFF.